Described below is a single T cell receptor (beta chain) sequence and its context. The assay was immunoSEQ multiplex PCR, and TCRdb's table has in-frame clones only and misses some. This table holds roughly 190,000 clones, more than 70% found once. The data were obtained in a study of blood T cell repertoires in COVID-19. Sequencing used peripheral blood. The receptor's source is a man in his forties or fifties with active or convalescent COVID-19.

For the CDR3, the DNA is TGTGCCAGCAACCCGGGACAGGGGGCCGCCCACAATGAGCAGTTCTTC. This codes for CASNPGQGAAHNEQFF. The genes are TRBV6-2 or TRBV6-3 and TRBJ2-1, with 12 bases identical to TRBD1. The ends lost 7 bases at V and 5 bases at J; junction bases unmatched: 9. Looked up from germline, CDR1 is MNHEY and CDR2 is SVGEGT. This CDR3 region has 16 residues.